These 14 T cell receptor beta chains were sequenced from one sample in a study of blood T cell repertoires in COVID-19. The repertoire was sequenced with immunoSEQ multiplex PCR; TCRdb's copy has only in-frame clones and lacks some. The sample has approximately 55,000 clones; approximately 80% are singletons. Sequenced input: peripheral blood. These receptors were taken from a young man with COVID-19, enrolled during active disease.

The chain links TRBV2 to TRBJ1-1, with 10 bases aligning to TRBD1. V dropped 8 bases and J dropped 5; count of bases not matched to a gene: 20. Germline values: CDR1 SNHLY, CDR2 FYNNEI. CDR3 length: 18 residues. CDR3 nucleotide sequence: TGTGCCAGCCGGCTAACCGTCGGACAGGGGGGATGGGGAACTGAAGCTTTCTTT. Protein sequence: CASRLTVGQGGWGTEAFF. The full variable domain, completed using reference TRBV2 and TRBJ1-1, is EPEVTQTPSHQVTQMGQEVILRCVPISNHLYFYWYRQILGQKVEFLVSFYNNEISEKSEIFDDQFSVERPDGSNFTLKIRSTKLEDSAMYFCASRLTVGQGGWGTEAFFGQGTRLTVV.

This clone occurred a few times. J is TRBJ1-3 and V is TRBV28; D is possibly TRBD1 (5 bases). V was pared by 6 bases and J by 2 bases, with 14 bases between. This CDR3 is 15 amino acids long. Germline CDR1 is MDHEN and CDR2 is SYDVKM. CDR3 amino acids: CASSSAGGAGNTIYF. CDR3 in DNA: TGTGCCAGCAGCTCGGCGGGGGGGGCTGGAAACACCATATATTTT.

Written as DNA, the CDR3 is TGTGCCAGCAGCTTCTCGGACACCGGGGAGCTGTTTTTT. Protein product: CASSFSDTGELFF. The chain joins TRBV5-6 to TRBJ2-2; D unclear. The CDR3 is made up of 13 amino acids. From germline, CDR1 is SGHDT and CDR2 YYEEEE. V shed 2 bases and J shed 3 bases, with 5 bases lying between them.

The chain combines TRBV27 with TRBJ2-7; 10 nucleotides align to TRBD2. V was clipped by 2 bases and J by 2 bases; unmatched bases: 6. The CDR3 is made up of 16 amino acids. Germline CDR1 MNHEY, CDR2 SMNVEV (reference sequence). CDR3 loop: CASSLPTTSGTYEQYF. As DNA, the CDR3 is TGTGCCAGCAGTTTACCCACTACTAGCGGGACCTACGAGCAGTACTTC.

Points on this clone: Other nucleotide sequences in the sample specify the same CDR3. CDR3: CASSPPGVNTEAFF. The CDR3 DNA sequence: TGTGCCAGCTCACCACCGGGAGTAAACACTGAAGCTTTCTTT. This chain connects TRBV18 to TRBJ1-1, with no clear D. The germline V gene has CDR1 KGHSH and CDR2 LQKENI. This CDR3 is built from 14 residues. Trimming pared 0 bases from V and 2 bases from J, leaving 7 bases between. Drawing the rest from reference TRBV18 and TRBJ1-1, the complete variable domain is NAGVMQNPRHLVRRRGQEARLRCSPMKGHSHVYWYRQLPEEGLKFMVYLQKENIIDESGMPKERFSAEFPKEGPSILRIQQVVRGDSAAYFCASSPPGVNTEAFFGQGTRLTVV.

This clone was detected once. The J gene is TRBJ1-1, the V gene TRBV19; TRBD1 matches 9 bases. Germline loops: CDR1 LNHDA, CDR2 SQIVND (reference sequence). This CDR3 contains 22 residues. The V segment lost 3 bases and the J segment 0 bases; nucleotides outside the gene matches: 23. CDR3 nucleotide sequence: TGTGCCAGTAGTATCAGGGTCCAACAGGGGGCATACCCCTTTAATGTGAACACTGAAGCTTTCTTT. Residues: CASSIRVQQGAYPFNVNTEAFF.

This chain connects TRBV5-4 to TRBJ2-5, with D unresolved. Per the germline V gene, CDR1 is SGHNT and CDR2 is YYREEE (reference sequence). This CDR3 is 14 amino acids long. Trimming shortened V by 1 base and J by 2 bases, and 9 bases separated the two germline ends. This CDR3 is CASSLSHAQETQYF. CDR3 DNA: TGTGCCAGCAGCTTGAGCCACGCGCAAGAGACCCAGTACTTC.

The V gene is TRBV7-9, the J gene TRBJ2-3, with D maybe TRBD2 (6 bases). Looked up from germline, CDR1 is SEHNR and CDR2 is FQNEAQ (reference sequence). The CDR3 is 16 residues long. Trimming stripped 4 bases from V and 0 bases from J, with 14 bases between. CDR3 in amino acids: CASSYSSGTSTDTQYF. CDR3 nucleotide sequence: TGTGCCAGCAGCTATAGTAGCGGTACTAGCACAGATACGCAGTATTTT.

CDR3 sequence: CASSLALAGPSYEQYF. DNA of the CDR3: TGCGCCAGCAGCTTGGCGCTAGCGGGGCCCTCCTACGAGCAGTACTTC. The chain couples TRBV5-1 to TRBJ2-7; TRBD2 matches 9 bases. CDR3 length: 16 residues. Unmatched junction bases numbered 4, after V lost 0 bases and J lost 0 bases. CDR1 and CDR2 (germline): SGHRS, YFSETQ.

The chain joins TRBV6-5 to TRBJ2-5; D is undetermined. The CDR3 runs to 11 residues. Germline values: CDR1 MNHEY, CDR2 SVGAGI. Trimming pared 5 bases from V and 5 bases from J, leaving 6 bases between. This CDR3 is CASSPLETQYF. The CDR3 region has the DNA TGTGCCAGCAGTCCCCTGGAGACCCAGTACTTC.

The chain links TRBV13 to TRBJ1-5; D call uncertain. CDR3 size: 15 residues. Trimming left V 0 bases short and J 3 bases short, with 9 bases between. Germline loops: CDR1 PRHDT, CDR2 FYEKMQ (reference sequence). This CDR3 reads CASSLGAGYNQPQHF. As DNA, the CDR3 is TGTGCCAGCAGCTTAGGGGCGGGGTACAATCAGCCCCAGCATTTT.

The V call is TRBV7-9, the J call TRBJ2-7; tentatively, D is TRBD1 (5 bases). From germline, CDR1 is SEHNR and CDR2 FQNEAQ (reference sequence). V lost 3 bases and J 1 base, leaving 10 bases between the germline ends. This CDR3 contains 14 residues. CDR3 protein: CASSFGAVSYEQYF. The CDR3 bases are TGTGCCAGCAGCTTTGGGGCGGTGTCCTACGAGCAGTACTTC.

V is TRBV12-5 and J is TRBJ2-1; D possibly corresponds to TRBD2 (6 bases). The CDR3 has 17 amino acids. V lost 0 bases and J lost 4, with 16 bases in between. Germline V gives CDR1 LGHNT, CDR2 FRNRAP. This chain's CDR3 is CASGLVLRLARYNEQFF. The CDR3, as DNA: TGTGCTAGTGGTTTGGTACTTCGCCTAGCGCGTTACAATGAGCAGTTCTTC.

The chain has TRBV13 and TRBJ2-7, with 10 bases lining up with TRBD1. Unmatched junction bases numbered 5, after V lost 4 bases and J lost 2 bases. This CDR3 contains 15 residues. CDR1 and CDR2 from the germline V gene are PRHDT and FYEKMQ (reference sequence). CDR3 region: CASSYHGQGAYEQYF. The CDR3 DNA sequence: TGTGCCAGCAGCTACCACGGACAGGGGGCCTACGAGCAGTACTTC.